This is a list of T cell receptor beta chains from one sample in a study of beta chain features in type 1 diabetes. Sequencing was performed with immunoSEQ multiplex PCR; in TCRdb, only in-frame clones are kept and a portion is missing. The repertoire includes 230,000 or so clones, under 20% of them detected once, and less than 0.09% sits in the top ten. The sample was naive CD4+ T cells from blood. These receptors all come from a man aged 25 to 40 with type 1 diabetes. The CDR3 runs from the conserved cysteine through the conserved F or W. D genes are given only for firm matches. Only some rows state a clone size, as once, few, many or a class for expanded clones.

cdr3_aa cdr3_nt cdr3_length clone_size j_call d_call v_call
CASSEGGNTGELFF TGTGCCAGCAGCGAAGGGGGTAACACCGGGGAGCTGTTTTTT 14 NA TRBJ2-2 NA TRBV7-3
CASSRDTSKETQYF TGCGCCAGCAGCCGGGATACATCGAAAGAGACCCAGTACTTC 14 NA TRBJ2-5 NA TRBV4-1
CASSLGLAGGGETQYF TGTGCCAGCAGTTTGGGGCTAGCGGGAGGAGGGGAGACCCAGTACTTC 16 few TRBJ2-5 TRBD2 TRBV27
CSGSDRGYNNEQFF TGCAGCGGCTCGGACAGGGGGTACAACAATGAGCAGTTCTTC 14 few TRBJ2-1 TRBD1 TRBV29-1
CSVASGTTNYEQYF TGCAGCGTTGCATCCGGGACTACCAACTACGAGCAGTACTTC 14 few TRBJ2-7 TRBD2 TRBV29-1
CASSISGTSYEQYF TGTGCCAGCTCCATTTCGGGGACTTCCTACGAGCAGTACTTC 14 few TRBJ2-7 NA TRBV7-2
CAWSVRGGTQYF TGTGCCTGGAGTGTACGTGGGGGGACGCAGTATTTT 12 few TRBJ2-3 NA TRBV30
CASSLVGTVYEQYF TGTGCCAGCAGCTTAGTTGGGACCGTCTACGAGCAGTACTTC 14 NA TRBJ2-7 NA TRBV7-9
CASSPVDGMFYEQYF TGTGCCAGCTCACCCGTAGACGGTATGTTCTACGAGCAGTACTTC 15 NA TRBJ2-7 NA TRBV18
CSVFGTSDNNEQFF TGCAGCGTTTTCGGTACTAGCGACAACAATGAGCAGTTCTTC 14 few TRBJ2-1 TRBD2 TRBV29-1
CASSSDRGTQSTEAFF TGCGCCAGCAGCTCCGACAGGGGAACCCAATCCACTGAAGCTTTCTTT 16 once TRBJ1-1 TRBD1 TRBV5-1
CASSLSGQQETQYF TGTGCCAGCAGCTTAAGCGGACAGCAAGAGACCCAGTACTTC 14 few TRBJ2-5 NA TRBV7-3
CASSEYLTGRVMRYTF TGTGCCAGCAGTGAATATCTAACAGGGCGGGTAATGCGCTACACCTTC 16 few TRBJ1-2 NA TRBV25-1
CASSLAAWRDEQFF TGCGCCAGCAGCTTGGCAGCCTGGAGAGATGAGCAGTTCTTC 14 few TRBJ2-1 NA TRBV5-1
CASSLDTYNEQFF TGCGCCAGCAGCTTGGACACATACAATGAGCAGTTCTTC 13 few TRBJ2-1 NA TRBV5-1
CASSVLAGGETQYF TGTGCCAGCAGTGTACTAGCGGGAGGGGAGACCCAGTACTTC 14 few TRBJ2-5 TRBD2 TRBV6-1
CASSPGTPGLYEQYF TGCGCCAGCAGCCCTGGAACCCCGGGACTCTACGAGCAGTACTTC 15 few TRBJ2-7 NA TRBV4-3
CASSQDYPRKETQYF TGCGCCAGCAGCCAAGATTACCCGAGAAAAGAGACCCAGTACTTC 15 NA TRBJ2-5 NA TRBV4-3
CAISTGAPGGNTIYF TGTGCCATCAGTACAGGGGCTCCCGGGGGAAACACCATATATTTT 15 few TRBJ1-3 TRBD1 TRBV10-3
CSARQGNEKLFF TGCAGCGCACGTCAGGGAAATGAAAAACTGTTTTTT 12 few TRBJ1-4 NA TRBV29-1
CASSSGQGAYTEAFF TGTGCCAGCAGCTCAGGACAGGGGGCCTACACTGAAGCTTTCTTT 15 few TRBJ1-1 TRBD1 TRBV7-9
CASSVTGAEAFF TGTGCCAGCAGCGTAACTGGGGCTGAAGCTTTCTTT 12 NA TRBJ1-1 NA TRBV9
CASSVGLGDGTGELFF TGTGCCAGCAGCGTAGGCCTAGGGGATGGCACCGGGGAGCTGTTTTTT 16 few TRBJ2-2 NA TRBV9
CASRPGQLQETQYF TGTGCCAGCAGACCGGGACAACTCCAAGAGACCCAGTACTTC 14 NA TRBJ2-5 NA TRBV28
CSGTPLAGVPGELFF TGCAGCGGTACCCCCCTAGCGGGAGTCCCCGGGGAGCTGTTTTTT 15 NA TRBJ2-2 TRBD2 TRBV29-1
CASSQGLAYEQYF TGTGCCAGCAGCCAAGGACTAGCCTACGAGCAGTACTTC 13 few TRBJ2-7 NA TRBV14
CASSPSGGTIFF TGCGCCAGCAGTCCTTCCGGGGGGACAATCTTCTTT 12 NA TRBJ1-1 NA TRBV5-1
CASSRFGQPHNGYTF TGTGCCAGCAGCCGCTTCGGACAGCCTCACAATGGCTACACCTTC 15 NA TRBJ1-2 NA TRBV13
CASSVDPTDTQYF TGTGCCAGCAGCGTAGATCCCACAGATACGCAGTATTTT 13 few TRBJ2-3 NA TRBV9
CASSSGQLQETQYF TGTGCCAGCAGCTCTGGACAGTTACAAGAGACCCAGTACTTC 14 NA TRBJ2-5 NA TRBV9
CASSAPTGRADTQYF TGTGCCAGTAGCGCCCCAACAGGGAGGGCAGATACGCAGTATTTT 15 NA TRBJ2-3 NA TRBV19
CSAGGEKLFF TGCAGCGCAGGGGGGGAAAAACTGTTTTTT 10 few TRBJ1-4 TRBD1 TRBV29-1
CASTSGTYNEQFF TGTGCCAGTACTAGCGGCACCTACAATGAGCAGTTCTTC 13 few TRBJ2-1 TRBD2 TRBV12-5
CASSVGLGNGYTF TGTGCCAGCAGCGTAGGGCTGGGGAATGGCTACACCTTC 13 NA TRBJ1-2 NA TRBV9